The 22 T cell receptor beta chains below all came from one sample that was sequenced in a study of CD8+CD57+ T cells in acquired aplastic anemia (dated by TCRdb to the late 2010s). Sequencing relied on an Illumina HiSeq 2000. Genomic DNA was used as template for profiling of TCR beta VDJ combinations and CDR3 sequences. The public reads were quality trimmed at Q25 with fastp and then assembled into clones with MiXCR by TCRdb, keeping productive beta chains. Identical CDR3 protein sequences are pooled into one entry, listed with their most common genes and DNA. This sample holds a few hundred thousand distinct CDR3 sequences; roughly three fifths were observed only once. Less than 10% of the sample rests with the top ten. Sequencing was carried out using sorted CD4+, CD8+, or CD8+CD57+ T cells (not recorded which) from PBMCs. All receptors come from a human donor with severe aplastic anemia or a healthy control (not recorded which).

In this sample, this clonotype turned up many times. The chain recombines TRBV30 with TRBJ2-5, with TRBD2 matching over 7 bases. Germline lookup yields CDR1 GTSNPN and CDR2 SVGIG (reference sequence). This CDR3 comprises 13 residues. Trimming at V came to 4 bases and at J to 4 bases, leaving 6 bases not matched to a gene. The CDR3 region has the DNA TGTGCCTGGATGGGGGGGGTCGGAGAGACCCAGTACTTC. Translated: CAWMGGVGETQYF. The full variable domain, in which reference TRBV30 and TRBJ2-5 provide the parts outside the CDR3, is SQTIHQWPATLVQPVGSPLSLECTVEGTSNPNLYWYRQAAGRGLQLLFYSVGIGQISSEVPQNLSASRPQDRQFILSSKKLLLSDSGFYLCAWMGGVGETQYFGPGTRLLVL.

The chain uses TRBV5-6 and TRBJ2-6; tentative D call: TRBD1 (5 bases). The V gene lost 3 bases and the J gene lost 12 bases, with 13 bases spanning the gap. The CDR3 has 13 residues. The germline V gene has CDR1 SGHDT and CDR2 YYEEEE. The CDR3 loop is CASSYGQKGVLTF. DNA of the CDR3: TGTGCCAGCAGCTATGGACAAAAGGGCGTCCTGACTTTC.

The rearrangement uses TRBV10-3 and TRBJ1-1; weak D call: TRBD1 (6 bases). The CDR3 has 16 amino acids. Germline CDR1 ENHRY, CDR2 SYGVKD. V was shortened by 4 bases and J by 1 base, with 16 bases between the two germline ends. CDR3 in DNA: TGTGCCATCAGTGGACGGGGAAGGACAGAGAACACTGAAGCTTTCTTT. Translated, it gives CAISGRGRTENTEAFF.

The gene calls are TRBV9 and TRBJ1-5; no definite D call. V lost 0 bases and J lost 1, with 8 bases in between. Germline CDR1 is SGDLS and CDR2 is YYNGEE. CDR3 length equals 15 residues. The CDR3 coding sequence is TGTGCCAGCAGCGTAGGGCAGGACAGCAATCAGCCCCAGCATTTT. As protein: CASSVGQDSNQPQHF.

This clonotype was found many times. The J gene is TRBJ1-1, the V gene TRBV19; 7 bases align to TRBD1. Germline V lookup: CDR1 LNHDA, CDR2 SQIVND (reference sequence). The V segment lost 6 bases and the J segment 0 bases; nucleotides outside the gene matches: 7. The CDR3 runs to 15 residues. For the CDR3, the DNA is TGTGCCAGTAGGACACGGGACAGCATGAACACTGAAGCTTTCTTT. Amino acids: CASRTRDSMNTEAFF.

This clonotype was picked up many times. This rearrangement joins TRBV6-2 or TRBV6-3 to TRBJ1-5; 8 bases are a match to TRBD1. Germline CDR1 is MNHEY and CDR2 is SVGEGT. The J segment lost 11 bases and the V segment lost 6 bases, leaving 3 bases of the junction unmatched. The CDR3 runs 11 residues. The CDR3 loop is CASSTGGAQHF. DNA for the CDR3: TGTGCCAGCAGCACAGGGGGGGCCCAGCATTTT.

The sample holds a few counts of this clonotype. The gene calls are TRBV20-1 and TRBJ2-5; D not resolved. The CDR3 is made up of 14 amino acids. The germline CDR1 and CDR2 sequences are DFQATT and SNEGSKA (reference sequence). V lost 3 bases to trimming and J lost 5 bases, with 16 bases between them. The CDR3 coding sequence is TGCAGTGCTAGTATTCTTTCGTCTTCGGAGACCCAGTACTTC. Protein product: CSASILSSSETQYF.

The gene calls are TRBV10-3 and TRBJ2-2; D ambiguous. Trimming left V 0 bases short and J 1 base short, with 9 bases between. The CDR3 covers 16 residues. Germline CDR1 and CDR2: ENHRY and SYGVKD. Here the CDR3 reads CAISESGSLNTGELFF. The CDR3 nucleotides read TGTGCCATCAGTGAGTCGGGTAGCTTGAACACCGGGGAGCTGTTTTTT.

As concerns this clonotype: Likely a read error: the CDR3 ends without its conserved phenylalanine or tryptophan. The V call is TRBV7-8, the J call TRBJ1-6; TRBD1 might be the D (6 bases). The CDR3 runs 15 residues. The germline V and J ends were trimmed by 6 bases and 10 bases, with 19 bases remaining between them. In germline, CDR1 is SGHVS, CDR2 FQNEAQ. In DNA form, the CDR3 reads TGTGCCAGCAGTTCGGGGGGGCCGGTGGGATCACCCCTCCACCTT. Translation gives CASSSGGPVGSPLHL.

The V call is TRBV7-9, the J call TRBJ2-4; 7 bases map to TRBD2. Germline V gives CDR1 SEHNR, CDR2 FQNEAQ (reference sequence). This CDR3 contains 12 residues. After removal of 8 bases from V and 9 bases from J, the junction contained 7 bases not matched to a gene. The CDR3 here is CASGGGVGIQYF. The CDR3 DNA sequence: TGTGCCAGCGGGGGGGGGGTTGGCATTCAGTACTTC.

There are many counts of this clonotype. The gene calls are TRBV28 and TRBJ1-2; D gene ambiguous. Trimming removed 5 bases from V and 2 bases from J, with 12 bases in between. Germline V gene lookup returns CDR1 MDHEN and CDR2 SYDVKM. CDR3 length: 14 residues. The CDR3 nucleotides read TGTGCCAGCAGTCACCCCGTTGAGAACTATGGCTACACCTTC. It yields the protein CASSHPVENYGYTF.

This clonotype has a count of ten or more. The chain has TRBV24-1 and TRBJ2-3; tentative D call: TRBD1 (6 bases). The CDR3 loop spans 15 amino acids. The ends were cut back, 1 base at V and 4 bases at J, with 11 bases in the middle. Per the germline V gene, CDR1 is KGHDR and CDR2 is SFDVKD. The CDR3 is CATSDLGQSADTQYF. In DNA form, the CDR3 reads TGTGCCACCAGTGATTTAGGACAGTCGGCAGATACGCAGTATTTT.

The CDR3 bases are TGCAGTGCTAACAAAATGGGGACAGGGGGCTTCGAGCAGTACTTC. Protein product: CSANKMGTGGFEQYF. This chain connects TRBV20-1 to TRBJ2-5; 12 nucleotides match TRBD1. The J call is in doubt because the DNA end fits TRBJ2-7 better. In germline, CDR1 is DFQATT, CDR2 SNEGSKA (reference sequence). CDR3 length equals 15 residues.

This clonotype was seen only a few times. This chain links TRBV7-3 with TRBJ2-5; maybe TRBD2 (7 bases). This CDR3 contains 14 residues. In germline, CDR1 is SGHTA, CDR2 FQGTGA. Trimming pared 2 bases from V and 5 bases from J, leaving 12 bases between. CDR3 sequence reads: CASSLSGGAETQYF. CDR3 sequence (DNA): TGTGCCAGCAGCTTATCGGGGGGCGCGGAGACCCAGTACTTC.

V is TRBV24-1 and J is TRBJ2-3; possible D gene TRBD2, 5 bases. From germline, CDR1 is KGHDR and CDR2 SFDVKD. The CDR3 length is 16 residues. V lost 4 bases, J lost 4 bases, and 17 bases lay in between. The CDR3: CATSEWTEGRADTQYF. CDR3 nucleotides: TGTGCCACCAGTGAATGGACCGAGGGTCGGGCAGATACGCAGTATTTT.

CDR3 loop: CASIGTGIYEQYF. The CDR3, as DNA: TGTGCCAGCATCGGGACAGGGATCTACGAGCAGTACTTC. The chain is built from TRBV7-9 and TRBJ2-7; 9 nucleotides align to TRBD1. This CDR3 region has 13 residues. Trimming took 7 bases from V and 3 from J; bases not matched to a gene: 4. Germline CDR1 and CDR2: SEHNR and FQNEAQ (reference sequence). The full variable domain, in which reference TRBV7-9 and TRBJ2-7 provide the parts outside the CDR3, is DTGVSQNPRHKITKRGQNVTFRCDPISEHNRLYWYRQTLGQGPEFLTYFQNEAQLEKSRLLSDRFSAERPKGSFSTLEIQRTEQGDSAMYLCASIGTGIYEQYFGPGTRLTVT.

CDR3 in amino acids: CASSPWTGSYEQYF. The CDR3 coding sequence is TGTGCCAGCAGCCCCTGGACAGGATCCTACGAGCAGTACTTC. The V and J genes are TRBV7-2 and TRBJ2-7; 7 nucleotides match TRBD1. J was trimmed by 1 base and V by 5 bases; bases with no gene match: 5. Germline CDR1 SGHTA, CDR2 FQGNSA. This CDR3 contains 14 residues.

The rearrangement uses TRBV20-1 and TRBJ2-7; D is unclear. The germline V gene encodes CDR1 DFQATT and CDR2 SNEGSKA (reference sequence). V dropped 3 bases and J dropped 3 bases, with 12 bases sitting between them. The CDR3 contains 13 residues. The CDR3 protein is CSARPLRGYEQYF. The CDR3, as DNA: TGCAGTGCTAGGCCCCTTAGAGGCTACGAGCAGTACTTC.

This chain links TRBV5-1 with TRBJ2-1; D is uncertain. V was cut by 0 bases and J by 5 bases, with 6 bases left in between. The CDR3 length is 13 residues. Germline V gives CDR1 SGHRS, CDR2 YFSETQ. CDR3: CASSLEGNNEQFF. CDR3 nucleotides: TGCGCCAGCAGCTTGGAAGGGAACAATGAGCAGTTCTTC.

The CDR3 DNA reads TGTGCCAGCAGTGATGTGGGGACATGGGAGCAGTACTTC. It codes for CASSDVGTWEQYF. The chain carries TRBV2 and TRBJ2-7, with D perhaps TRBD1 (6 bases). The CDR3 is 13 residues long. Trimming cost V 3 bases and J 7 bases, with 13 bases left between them. The germline CDR1 and CDR2 sequences are SNHLY and FYNNEI. Complete variable domain (other parts from reference TRBV2 and TRBJ2-7): EPEVTQTPSHQVTQMGQEVILRCVPISNHLYFYWYRQILGQKVEFLVSFYNNEISEKSEIFDDQFSVERPDGSNFTLKIRSTKLEDSAMYFCASSDVGTWEQYFGPGTRLTVT.

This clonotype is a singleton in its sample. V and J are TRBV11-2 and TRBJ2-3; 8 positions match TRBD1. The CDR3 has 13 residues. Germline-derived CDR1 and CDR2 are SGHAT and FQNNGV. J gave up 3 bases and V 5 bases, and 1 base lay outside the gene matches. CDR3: CASSHRGTDTQYF. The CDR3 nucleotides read TGTGCCAGCAGCCACAGGGGGACAGATACGCAGTATTTT. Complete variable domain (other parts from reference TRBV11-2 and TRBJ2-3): EAGVAQSPRYKIIEKRQSVAFWCNPISGHATLYWYQQILGQGPKLLIQFQNNGVVDDSQLPKDRFSAERLKGVDSTLKIQPAKLEDSAVYLCASSHRGTDTQYFGPGTRLTVL.

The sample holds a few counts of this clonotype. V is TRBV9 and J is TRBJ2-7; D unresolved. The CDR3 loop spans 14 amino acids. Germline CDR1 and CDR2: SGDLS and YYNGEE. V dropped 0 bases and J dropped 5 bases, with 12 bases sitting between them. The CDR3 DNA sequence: TGTGCCAGCAGCGTAGGTGTGGGCAAGGACGAGCAGTACTTC. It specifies CASSVGVGKDEQYF.